Below, 15 T cell receptor beta chains from the same sample are listed, as sequenced in a study of shared clonotypes between healthy human individuals. TCRdb's copy holds only in-frame clones and misses some; the assay was immunoSEQ multiplex PCR. In the table there are around 2.5 million clones, 80% to 95% of which are singletons. The sequencing sample was made of naive CD4+ T cells from PBMCs. The subset: CD45RA+ positively selected. The origin of the receptors is a man younger than 35 in good health. Some clones in this sample may be carry-over from other donors' samples.

This chain connects TRBV2 to TRBJ1-1; 7 nucleotides align to TRBD1. This CDR3 is 14 amino acids long. The ends lost 6 bases at V and 1 base at J; junction bases unmatched: 5. Germline V gene data show CDR1 as SNHLY and CDR2 as FYNNEI. CDR3 in DNA: TGTGCCAGCAGGTCCGGGACAGCGAACACTGAAGCTTTCTTT. Encoded protein: CASRSGTANTEAFF. The complete variable domain, with remaining parts taken from reference TRBV2 and TRBJ1-1, reads EPEVTQTPSHQVTQMGQEVILRCVPISNHLYFYWYRQILGQKVEFLVSFYNNEISEKSEIFDDQFSVERPDGSNFTLKIRSTKLEDSAMYFCASRSGTANTEAFFGQGTRLTVV.

This clone is a singleton in its sample. The chain combines TRBV5-4 with TRBJ2-1, with 7 bases aligning to TRBD2. This CDR3 is 15 amino acids long. Germline CDR1 and CDR2: SGHNT and YYREEE (reference sequence). V lost 1 base and J lost 5; bases outside the gene matches: 6. The CDR3 reads CASSLTSGNHNEQFF. The CDR3 DNA sequence: TGTGCCAGCAGCTTGACCAGCGGGAACCACAATGAGCAGTTCTTC.

V and J are TRBV5-5 and TRBJ2-1; TRBD2 matches 10 bases. This CDR3 spans 18 amino acids. CDR1 is SGHKS and CDR2 is YYEKEE in the germline V gene (reference sequence). The V segment lost 1 base and the J segment 7 bases; nucleotides outside the gene matches: 14. The CDR3 is CASSLTHQSGRGWNEQFF. CDR3 DNA: TGTGCCAGCAGCTTGACACACCAAAGCGGGAGGGGGTGGAATGAGCAGTTCTTC.

The genes are TRBV7-9 and TRBJ2-5, with D tentatively TRBD2 (7 bases). V was pared by 5 bases and J by 0 bases, with 19 bases between. This CDR3 has 17 residues. Looked up from germline, CDR1 is SEHNR and CDR2 is FQNEAQ (reference sequence). The CDR3 region has the DNA TGTGCCAGCAGCGTCCGGCGGGGGCCACGGTACCAAGAGACCCAGTACTTC. It is translated as CASSVRRGPRYQETQYF. Supplemented by reference TRBV7-9 and TRBJ2-5, the full variable domain reads DTGVSQNPRHKITKRGQNVTFRCDPISEHNRLYWYRQTLGQGPEFLTYFQNEAQLEKSRLLSDRFSAERPKGSFSTLEIQRTEQGDSAMYLCASSVRRGPRYQETQYFGPGTRLLVL.

The chain employs TRBV25-1 and TRBJ2-1; D might be TRBD1 (5 bases). The CDR3 is 12 amino acids. V gave up 4 bases and J gave up 10 bases, with 11 bases separating them. Germline CDR1 and CDR2: MGHDK and SYGVNS. The CDR3: CASSGQGREQFF. CDR3 nucleotide sequence: TGTGCCAGCAGTGGGCAGGGCAGGGAGCAGTTCTTC.

This clone was seen just once. CDR3 bases: TGTGCCAGCACCTTTTTGGGGCCCCGATACGAGCAGTACTTC. Translated: CASTFLGPRYEQYF. J is TRBJ2-7 and V is TRBV28; TRBD1 is a possible D gene (5 bases). Trimming removed 7 bases from V and 4 bases from J, with 17 bases in between. The CDR3 runs to 14 residues. In germline, CDR1 is MDHEN, CDR2 SYDVKM.

The chain uses TRBV7-3 and TRBJ2-1; D is possibly TRBD2 (5 bases). The CDR3 has 13 residues. The V gene's germline CDR1 is SGHTA and CDR2 FQGTGA. Trimming shortened V by 5 bases and J by 10 bases, and 15 bases separated the two germline ends. CDR3 sequence reads: CASSQTREGEQFF. The CDR3 DNA is TGTGCCAGCAGCCAAACTAGGGAAGGAGAGCAGTTCTTC.

This chain connects TRBV2 to TRBJ2-2; perhaps D is TRBD1 or TRBD2 (5 bases each). This CDR3 comprises 15 residues. V shed 6 bases and J shed 3 bases, with 14 bases lying between them. Per the germline V gene, CDR1 is SNHLY and CDR2 is FYNNEI. The CDR3 spells CASRPDEGHTGELFF. The CDR3 region has the DNA TGTGCCAGCAGACCGGACGAGGGGCACACCGGGGAGCTGTTTTTT.

CDR3 sequence (DNA): TGTGCCAGCATTCGCCCGGGACCCTCCTACAATGAGCAGTTCTTC. Residues: CASIRPGPSYNEQFF. This rearrangement joins TRBV28 to TRBJ2-1; D is tentatively TRBD1 or TRBD2 (5 bases each). V dropped 7 bases and J dropped 0 bases, with 13 bases sitting between them. CDR3 size: 15 residues. Germline CDR1 reads MDHEN; CDR2 reads SYDVKM.

The rearrangement links TRBV7-8 to TRBJ2-7; TRBD2 is a possible D gene (6 bases). The CDR3 runs to 16 residues. V lost 5 bases and J lost 4, with 21 bases in between. Germline CDR1 is SGHVS and CDR2 is FQNEAQ. CDR3 in amino acids: CASSPELGDLTYEQYF. DNA for the CDR3: TGTGCCAGCAGCCCCGAGCTGGGGGACTTGACTTACGAGCAGTACTTC.

This clone was observed a single time. The rearrangement links TRBV30 to TRBJ2-7; D remains unclear. This CDR3 is 13 amino acids long. V dropped 2 bases and J dropped 4 bases, with 12 bases sitting between them. CDR1 and CDR2 (germline): GTSNPN, SVGIG (reference sequence). CDR3 in DNA: TGTGCCTGGAGTTGGGATCCTTATTACGAGCAGTACTTC. Protein sequence: CAWSWDPYYEQYF.

V gene TRBV5-1 combines with J gene TRBJ1-1; D is uncertain. The germline gives CDR1 SGHRS, CDR2 YFSETQ. The CDR3 totals 13 residues. Trimming left V 2 bases short and J 3 bases short, with 8 bases between. CDR3 DNA sequence: TGCGCCAGCAGCTTTTACACGGACACTGAAGCTTTCTTT. Protein: CASSFYTDTEAFF.

As DNA, the CDR3 is TGTGCCAGCAGCTTCACTAGCCCGAGCTCCTACAATGAGCAGTTCTTC. This encodes CASSFTSPSSYNEQFF. V gene TRBV7-3 combines with J gene TRBJ2-1; D perhaps matches TRBD2 (6 bases). Germline V gene lookup returns CDR1 SGHTA and CDR2 FQGTGA. The CDR3 covers 16 residues. V was trimmed by 3 bases and J by 0 bases, leaving 12 bases between them.

This chain uses TRBV28 with TRBJ1-3; the match to TRBD1 covers 7 bases. Germline V gene lookup returns CDR1 MDHEN and CDR2 SYDVKM. The V segment lost 6 bases and the J segment 4 bases; nucleotides outside the gene matches: 6. This CDR3 is 14 amino acids long. CDR3 nucleotide sequence: TGTGCCAGCAGGAGAACAGGGGTGGGAAACACCATATATTTT. Residues: CASRRTGVGNTIYF.

The V call is TRBV19, the J call TRBJ1-1, with a tentative D call TRBD1 (6 bases). Germline V CDR1 and CDR2: LNHDA, SQIVND (reference sequence). The CDR3 has 12 residues. The V and J ends lost 6 bases and 11 bases respectively, with 16 bases between them. CDR3 sequence (DNA): TGTGCCAGTAGCGCCGTGGGGGGCCCGGCTTTCTTT. Translating gives CASSAVGGPAFF.